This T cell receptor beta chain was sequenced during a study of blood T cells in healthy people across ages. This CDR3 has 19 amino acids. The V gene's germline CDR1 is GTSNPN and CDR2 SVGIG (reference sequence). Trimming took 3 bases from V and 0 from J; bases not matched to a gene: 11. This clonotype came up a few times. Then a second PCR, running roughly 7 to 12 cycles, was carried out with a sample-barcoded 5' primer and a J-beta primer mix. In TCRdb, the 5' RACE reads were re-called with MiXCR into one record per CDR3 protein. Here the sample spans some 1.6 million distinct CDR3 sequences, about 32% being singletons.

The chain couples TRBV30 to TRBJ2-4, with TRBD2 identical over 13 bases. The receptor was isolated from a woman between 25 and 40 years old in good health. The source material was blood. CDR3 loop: CAWRYPGLAGPLAKNIQYF. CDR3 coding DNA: TGTGCCTGGAGGTACCCGGGACTAGCGGGGCCGCTAGCCAAAAACATTCAGTACTTC.